The present T cell receptor beta chain was sequenced within a study of T cell repertoires in cytomegalovirus infection. TCRdb re-derived calls from the reads in MiXCR, one entry per CDR3 protein. The table has fewer than 550,000 distinct CDR3 sequences, about 11% seen once. This clonotype occurred many times. The antigen is unknown. Study-level findings and limits: In two of eight donors, the top clonotype was HLA-C-restricted CMV-specific.

Germline CDR1 is MNHNY and CDR2 is SVGAGI (reference sequence). This CDR3 spans 16 amino acids. V trimming: 4 bases; J trimming: 6 bases; junction bases outside the gene matches: 7. Sequenced material: PBMCs. The clonotype originates from a human donor in good health (CMV status not recorded). Some clones in this sample may be carry-over from other donors' samples. The chain is built from TRBV6-6 and TRBJ1-5; 12 positions match TRBD1. The CDR3 spells CASSSPGQGAGQPQHF. In DNA form, the CDR3 reads TGTGCCAGCAGTTCTCCGGGACAGGGGGCTGGTCAGCCCCAGCATTTT.